These T cell receptor beta chains were read from a single sample in a study of cytomegalovirus exposure and HLA in healthy donors. The data were produced by immunoSEQ multiplex PCR, yet TCRdb's version contains in-frame clones alone and is incomplete. Of more than 250,000 clones in the sample, 86% are singletons; the top ten hold about 0.8%. The sequencing sample was made of PBMCs. The source is a woman between 18 and 30 years old in good health and CMV-seronegative. Both conserved end residues are part of each CDR3. A D gene is named only where the DNA matches it firmly. Expanded clones get a size class; other rows say once, few or many, or leave the size out.

>TRBJ2-3|.|TRBV6-6|TRBD2
CASSYWTSGRGDTQYF
TGTGCCAGCAGTTACTGGACTAGCGGGAGGGGGGATACGCAGTATTTT
>TRBJ2-2|.|TRBV11-1|TRBD2
CASSTLSGSGTGELFF
TGTGCCAGCAGCACCTTGAGCGGGAGTGGCACCGGGGAGCTGTTTTTT
>TRBJ1-2|few|TRBV27|.
CASSLSGSYGYTF
TGTGCCAGCAGTTTATCAGGGAGCTATGGCTACACCTTC
>TRBJ1-4|.|TRBV4-1|TRBD1
CASSQLQTGGNGKLFF
TGCGCCAGCAGCCAACTGCAGACAGGGGGAAACGGAAAACTGTTTTTT
>TRBJ1-4|.|TRBV9|.
CASSVADWGHEKLFF
TGTGCCAGCAGCGTAGCGGACTGGGGTCACGAAAAACTGTTTTTT
>TRBJ2-3|.|TRBV29-1|TRBD2
CSVVWREPPPPGTDTQYF
TGCAGCGTTGTATGGCGGGAGCCCCCCCCGCCCGGCACAGATACGCAGTATTTT
>TRBJ2-1|.|TRBV9|TRBD2
CASSEGLAGAPYNEQFF
TGTGCCAGCAGCGAGGGACTAGCGGGAGCCCCCTACAATGAGCAGTTCTTC
>TRBJ1-5|.|TRBV29-1|TRBD1
CSVRGQGVNQPQHF
TGCAGCGTGCGGGGACAGGGGGTCAATCAGCCCCAGCATTTT
>TRBJ2-5|few|TRBV30|TRBD2
CAWSPPGLAEETQYF
TGTGCCTGGAGTCCCCCCGGTCTAGCGGAAGAGACCCAGTACTTC
>TRBJ2-3|.|TRBV27|TRBD2
CASSLGLAIENTQYF
TGTGCCAGCAGTCTGGGACTAGCCATTGAGAATACGCAGTATTTT
>TRBJ2-5|few|TRBV20-1|.
CSARGSGTQYF
TGCAGTGCTAGAGGGAGCGGGACCCAGTACTTC
>TRBJ2-3|.|TRBV5-1|TRBD2
CASSSPMGLAGGTDTQYF
TGCGCCAGCAGCTCCCCCATGGGGCTAGCGGGAGGCACAGATACGCAGTATTTT
>TRBJ2-7|.|TRBV9|.
CASSGGKHYEQYF
TGTGCCAGCAGTGGGGGGAAACACTACGAGCAGTACTTC
>TRBJ2-7|.|TRBV28|TRBD1
CASRSPGQGTYEQYF
TGTGCCAGCAGGAGTCCGGGACAGGGAACCTACGAGCAGTACTTC
>TRBJ2-2|.|TRBV27|.
CASNKGRWTGELFF
TGTGCCAGCAACAAGGGGAGGTGGACCGGGGAGCTGTTTTTT
>TRBJ1-4|.|TRBV27|.
CASTPTKGGFNEKLFF
TGTGCCAGCACCCCGACGAAGGGAGGATTTAATGAAAAACTGTTTTTT
>TRBJ1-1|many|TRBV6-5|.
CASTRHSRGDTEAFF
TGTGCCAGTACCCGACATTCAAGGGGCGACACTGAAGCTTTCTTT
>TRBJ1-2|few|TRBV2|.
CASSEVEVLYGYTF
TGTGCCAGCAGTGAAGTTGAGGTGCTCTATGGCTACACCTTC
>TRBJ2-3|once|TRBV19|.
CASTRVLGTDTQYF
TGTGCCAGTACTCGGGTACTAGGCACAGATACGCAGTATTTT
>TRBJ2-7|.|TRBV7-2|TRBD2
CASSPGLAGDYEQYF
TGTGCCAGCAGCCCCGGACTAGCTGGGGACTACGAGCAGTACTTC
>TRBJ2-5|.|TRBV7-7|.
CASSSPKPGQETQYF
TGTGCCAGCAGCTCCCCCAAGCCCGGGCAAGAGACCCAGTACTTC
>TRBJ2-7|.|TRBV6-5|TRBD2
CASSYSALAGVEQYF
TGTGCCAGCAGTTACTCGGCTCTAGCGGGAGTAGAGCAGTACTTC
>TRBJ2-7|.|TRBV6-5|TRBD2
CASSYQTSGPAEQYF
TGTGCCAGCAGTTACCAGACTAGCGGACCGGCCGAGCAGTACTTC
>TRBJ2-7|.|TRBV19|TRBD2
CASSAGGLAGYYEQYF
TGTGCCAGTAGTGCCGGGGGGCTAGCGGGGTACTACGAGCAGTACTTC
>TRBJ2-5|.|TRBV19|TRBD2
CASSMPVAGEETQYF
TGTGCCAGTAGTATGCCTGTAGCGGGAGAAGAGACCCAGTACTTC
>TRBJ2-1|once|TRBV7-9|.
CASATNEQFF
TGTGCCAGTGCCACTAATGAGCAGTTCTTC
>TRBJ2-5|.|TRBV6-5|TRBD2
CASSYAGVDGETQYF
TGTGCCAGCAGTTACGCGGGAGTGGATGGGGAGACCCAGTACTTC
>TRBJ2-1|.|TRBV2|TRBD2
CASSGETSGIYNEQFF
TGTGCCAGCAGTGGGGAGACTAGCGGGATTTACAATGAGCAGTTCTTC
>TRBJ2-1|few|TRBV7-3|.
CARGLLDNEQFF
TGTGCTAGGGGATTGCTCGACAATGAGCAGTTCTTC
>TRBJ1-2|.|TRBV4-1|.
CASSQEWGRGYGYTF
TGCGCCAGCAGCCAAGAGTGGGGGCGCGGGTATGGCTACACCTTC
>TRBJ1-2|.|TRBV5-1|TRBD1
CASSFSASATGGYGYTF
TGCGCCAGCAGCTTTTCGGCTTCCGCAACAGGGGGCTATGGCTACACCTTC